There are many counts of the clone carrying this T cell receptor beta chain. Antigen: not known. The germline V gene has CDR1 SGHAT and CDR2 FQNNGV. Trimming at V came to 5 bases and at J to 7 bases, leaving 24 bases not matched to a gene. The CDR3 totals 20 residues. This sample was included in a study of human T cells and chemical hapten exposure. Specified time point: pre-sensitization, week 0. Regarding treatment: therapeutic diphenylcyclopropenone sensitization with weekly scalp DPC. Blood draws came before every patch-test application. Total RNA came from unfractionated whole blood. Study results and caveats: Expanded TCRs created a significantly greater count of big CDR3 similarity clusters than controls did.

Each cDNA molecule in the library carried unique molecular identifiers. TCRdb processed the RACE reads anew with MiXCR; each CDR3 protein has one entry. The sample lists 85,000 to 120,000 distinct CDR3 sequences, roughly 12% seen once, with roughly 1.6% in the top ten. The material sequenced was whole blood, taken in connection with sensitization to the hapten diphenylcyclopropenone (DPC). The TCR originated in a woman aged 45 to 65 with alopecia areata. Some clones in this sample may be carry-over from other donors' samples. This rearrangement joins TRBV11-2 to TRBJ2-1, with 9 nucleotides matching TRBD2. CDR3 in DNA: TGTGCCAGCAGCCCCAGGGATAGCGGGAGAGGGGCGATACAGAGGAATGAGCAGTTCTTC. Translated, it gives CASSPRDSGRGAIQRNEQFF.